This T cell receptor (beta chain) was sequenced during a study of T cell responses to AZD1222 COVID-19 vaccine. Clones were read by immunoSEQ multiplex PCR, and TCRdb kept only the in-frame ones, dropping some. Of 200,000 to 250,000 clones in the sample, about 93% are singletons; the top ten hold approximately 1%. Whole-study findings and limits: Unmutated regions of variants are reportedly targeted by nearly half of spike-specific TCRs. The donor cohort was predominantly white British with a female majority, and clonal diversity may have been underestimated. Spike was spanned by vaccine-associated CD4 TCRs, with dominance at 160-218 and 743-854.

Note on this clone: Its antigen remains unidentified.

The TCR originated in an adult in good health. The sample here was peripheral blood, taken on day 0 of MenACWY control vaccination.

The CDR3 spells CASSLATGLEGSGNTIYF. As DNA, the CDR3 is TGCGCCAGCAGCTTGGCCACGGGGTTAGAAGGTTCTGGAAACACCATATATTTT. The chain has TRBV5-1 and TRBJ1-3; D not resolved. CDR3 length equals 18 residues. Germline CDR1 and CDR2: SGHRS and YFSETQ. V lost 0 bases and J 1 base, leaving 17 bases between the germline ends. The full variable domain, completed using reference TRBV5-1 and TRBJ1-3, is KAGVTQTPRYLIKTRGQQVTLSCSPISGHRSVSWYQQTPGQGLQFLFEYFSETQRNKGNFPGRFSGRQFSNSRSEMNVSTLELGDSALYLCASSLATGLEGSGNTIYFGEGSWLTVV.